The source of this T cell receptor beta chain is a study of vaccination and CD4 T cells after COVID-19 (dated by TCRdb to 2021 to 2024). Context from the whole study: Convalescent patients had a positive SARS-CoV-2 result on nasal swab PCR, and of these patients, several had mild disease and one had severe disease. Six males and four females were included in the convalescent cohort, with two Hispanic individuals, seven Caucasians, two Asians and one multiracial person represented. Two doses of either the Pfizer-BioNTech BNT162b2 vaccine (n=8) or the Moderna mRNA-1273 vaccine (n=2) were administered to participants. Post-COVID blood samples from convalescent patients were collected a median of around 100 days after diagnosis, with a range of roughly 30 to 170 days. Post-vaccine blood samples were obtained a median of about 72 days after the second vaccine dose, with a range of roughly 12 to 250 days. In over 8 COVID-19 convalescent patients and a few infection-naive healthy vaccine recipients, the spike-specific CD4+ TCR repertoire before mRNA vaccination was compared with the repertoire after mRNA vaccination.

V was cut back by 2 bases and J by 2 bases, leaving a gap of 5 bases between them. The germline V gene yields MNHNS for CDR1 and SASEGT for CDR2. From its cysteine to its phenylalanine, the CDR3 spans 13 amino acids. The CDR3 DNA has 39 bases and is translated from base 1. The convalescent patients' positive SARS-CoV-2 PCR tests were from March to December 2020, which was before the Alpha, Beta and Delta variants emerged in the United States. Ficoll-Paque Plus gradient centrifugation was used to isolate PBMCs from whole blood, and the isolated PBMCs were then either used fresh or cryopreserved at -140C. Regarding this clonotype: The antigen it recognizes is unknown. Nothing much larger sits one base from this clone, and base qualities are not available.

The library was produced with PCR. Sequencing took place on an Illumina iSeq 100. The original pipeline was this. Non-productive sequences were removed, and CDR3s that did not start with C, did not end with F or W, or were shorter than 7 amino acids were discarded. Similarity between CDR3 sequences was evaluated in R version 3.6.1 using Levenshtein distances (stringdist) and unrooted phylogenetic trees (ape). The raw public data were reprocessed by TCRdb itself: fastp quality trimming at Q25, MiXCR clonotype calling, in-frame beta chains only. Here each entry gathers all rows of one CDR3 protein and keeps the most common genes and DNA. The V and J calls come from TCRdb's annotation, not from the publication. In this sample the table shows about 21,000 distinct CDR3 sequences, over 45% of which occur a single time. More than 0.95% of the sample belongs to the ten largest clones. Summary of the overall study and its limitations: The study included relatively few convalescent patients and did not analyze early timepoints after natural infection. In convalescent patients, a median about 86% of post-vaccine SARS-CoV-2-reactive clones were detected only after vaccination, and vaccine-specific priming was suggested by this finding. Of the vaccine-specific clones in convalescent patients, 304 of 307, or nearly all, reacted only to SARS-CoV-2 spike and did not cross-react with common cold coronaviruses. The median count of SARS-CoV-2-reactive clonotypes went up from 20 to 25 after infection to 30 to 40 after vaccination, although the change was not significant.

This TCR came from a human donor who had recovered from COVID-19. The source material was CD4+ T cells from blood, sampled after SARS-CoV-2 vaccination. The chain joins TRBV6-1 to TRBJ2-3; no confident D gene assignment can be made. At the DNA level, the sequence is TGTGCCAGCAGTGAATCGTACACAGATACGCAGTATTTT. The translation is CASSESYTDTQYF.